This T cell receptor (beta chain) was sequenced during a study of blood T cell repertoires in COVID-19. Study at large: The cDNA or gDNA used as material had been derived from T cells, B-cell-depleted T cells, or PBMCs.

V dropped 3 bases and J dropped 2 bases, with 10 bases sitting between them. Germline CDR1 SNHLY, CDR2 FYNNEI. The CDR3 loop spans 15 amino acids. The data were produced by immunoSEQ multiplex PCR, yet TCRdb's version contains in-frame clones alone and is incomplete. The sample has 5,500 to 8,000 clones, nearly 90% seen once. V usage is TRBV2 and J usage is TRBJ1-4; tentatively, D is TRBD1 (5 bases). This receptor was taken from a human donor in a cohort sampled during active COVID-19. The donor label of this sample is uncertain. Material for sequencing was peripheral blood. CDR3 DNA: TGTGCCAGCAGTGACAGGGCACGGACTAATGAAAAACTGTTTTTT. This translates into CASSDRARTNEKLFF.